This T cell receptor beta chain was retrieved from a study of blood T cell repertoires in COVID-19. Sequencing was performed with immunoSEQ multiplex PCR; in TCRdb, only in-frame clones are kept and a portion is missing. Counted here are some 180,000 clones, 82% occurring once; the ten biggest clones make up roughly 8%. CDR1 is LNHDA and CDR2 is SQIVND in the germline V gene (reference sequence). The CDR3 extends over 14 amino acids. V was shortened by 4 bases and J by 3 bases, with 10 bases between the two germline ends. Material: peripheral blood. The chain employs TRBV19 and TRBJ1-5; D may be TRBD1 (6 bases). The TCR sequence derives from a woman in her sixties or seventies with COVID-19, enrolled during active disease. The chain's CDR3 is CASSSRTVNQPQHF. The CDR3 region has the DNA TGTGCCAGTAGTAGCAGGACAGTCAATCAGCCCCAGCATTTT.